Below, 5 T cell receptor beta chains from the same sample are listed, as sequenced in a study of Graves' ophthalmopathy and Graves' hyperthyroidism. Amplification from RNA transcripts yielded the TCR beta CDR3 regions. In the first round, RT-PCR was carried out with HTBI primers, and a multiplex PCR formed the second round. In TCRdb, the multiplex PCR reads were re-called with MiXCR into one record per CDR3 protein. The sample yields about 480,000 distinct CDR3 sequences, 13% to 15% seen once. The sample taken for sequencing was blood. These receptor sequences come from a woman in her 30s with Graves' ophthalmopathy.

This clonotype was detected ten times or more. The chain joins TRBV20-1 to TRBJ1-3, with D perhaps TRBD1 (6 bases). The V gene's germline CDR1 is DFQATT and CDR2 SNEGSKA (reference sequence). Trimming stripped 0 bases from V and 4 bases from J, with 13 bases between. The CDR3 spans 15 residues. The CDR3 region has the DNA TGCAGTGCTAGAGATGGAGGGGGGTCAGGAAACACCATATATTTT. This sequence encodes CSARDGGGSGNTIYF.

This clonotype was seen ten or more times. The V call is TRBV27, the J call TRBJ2-7, with D tentatively TRBD2 (6 bases). Between the trimmed V and J ends, which lost 8 bases and 6 bases, there was a span of 17 bases. This CDR3 region has 13 residues. Looked up from germline, CDR1 is MNHEY and CDR2 is SMNVEV (reference sequence). The CDR3 nucleotides read TGTGCCAGCGTTGGAGGGTCTGATTCCGAGCAGTACTTC. Translating gives CASVGGSDSEQYF.

This clonotype was seen a handful of times. This sequence joins TRBV20-1 and TRBJ1-1; 8 bases are a match to TRBD1. V was clipped by 7 bases and J by 0 bases; unmatched bases: 4. The CDR3 is 13 amino acids. Germline V lookup: CDR1 DFQATT, CDR2 SNEGSKA (reference sequence). The CDR3, as DNA: TGCAGTGTTGACAGGGGCTTGAACACTGAAGCTTTCTTT. Translated, it gives CSVDRGLNTEAFF.

This clonotype was seen more than once but under ten times. The V gene is TRBV18, the J gene TRBJ2-2, with D hard to call. CDR3 length: 16 residues. CDR1 KGHSH and CDR2 LQKENI come from the germline V gene. V was pared by 3 bases and J by 1 base, with 12 bases between. CDR3 region: CASSPVLAQNTGELFF. For the CDR3, the DNA is TGTGCCAGCTCACCCGTGCTGGCCCAGAACACCGGGGAGCTGTTTTTT.

This clonotype appeared many times. V gene TRBV27 combines with J gene TRBJ2-7; 7 bases map to TRBD1. The CDR3 is 16 residues long. CDR1 is MNHEY and CDR2 is SMNVEV in the germline V gene (reference sequence). The J segment lost 0 bases and the V segment lost 6 bases, leaving 11 bases of the junction unmatched. Here the CDR3 reads CASSPPGQWSSYEQYF. The CDR3 nucleotides are TGTGCCAGCAGCCCCCCGGGACAGTGGAGCTCCTACGAGCAGTACTTC.